The 13 T cell receptor beta chains below all came from one sample that was sequenced in a study of blood T cell repertoires in COVID-19. This table comes from immunoSEQ multiplex PCR, and its TCRdb copy is limited to in-frame clones, with some not included. The table has approximately 49,000 clones, roughly 84% seen once. Source material: peripheral blood. Every receptor here comes from a middle-aged man with acute or convalescent COVID-19.

The rearrangement uses TRBV19 and TRBJ1-6; no firm D call. CDR3 length: 13 residues. Germline CDR1 reads LNHDA; CDR2 reads SQIVND (reference sequence). The germline V and J ends were trimmed by 6 bases and 7 bases, with 10 bases remaining between them. The CDR3 nucleotides read TGTGCCAGTAGGGGCCCGGGGAATTCACCCCTCCACTTT. It is translated as CASRGPGNSPLHF.

V usage is TRBV3-1 (or the pseudogene TRBV3-2) and J usage is TRBJ1-2, with 12 bases identical to TRBD1. The V gene end was trimmed by 1 base and the J gene end by 6 bases; junction bases not matched to a gene: 3. This CDR3 region has 15 residues. From germline, CDR1 is LGHDT and CDR2 YNNKEL (reference sequence). CDR3 in DNA: TGTGCCAGCAGCCAAGTCGGGACAGGGGGCGATGGCTACACCTTC. Encoded protein: CASSQVGTGGDGYTF.

The V gene is TRBV3-1 (or the pseudogene TRBV3-2), the J gene TRBJ2-5, with D maybe TRBD2 (5 bases). Trimming cost V 3 bases and J 0 bases, with 11 bases left between them. Germline-derived CDR1 and CDR2 are LGHDT and YNNKEL (reference sequence). The CDR3 loop spans 15 amino acids. CDR3 region: CASSQTRRYQETQYF. CDR3 nucleotide sequence: TGTGCCAGCAGCCAGACAAGGAGGTACCAAGAGACCCAGTACTTC.

The chain links TRBV7-2 to TRBJ2-2, with 7 bases fitting TRBD2. The V gene end was trimmed by 3 bases and the J gene end by 7 bases; junction bases not matched to a gene: 5. The length of the CDR3 is 14 residues. CDR1 is SGHTA and CDR2 is FQGNSA in the germline V gene. CDR3: CASSFRGSDGELFF. As DNA, the CDR3 is TGTGCCAGCAGCTTTCGCGGGAGCGACGGGGAGCTGTTTTTT.

The chain has TRBV6-5 and TRBJ2-1, with D tentatively TRBD2 (5 bases). Trimming shortened V by 8 bases and J by 4 bases, and 15 bases separated the two germline ends. Per the germline V gene, CDR1 is MNHEY and CDR2 is SVGAGI. The CDR3 sequence is 14 residues long. CDR3 in DNA: TGTGCCAGCGGGGAGTTGGCTAGATACAATGAGCAGTTCTTC. Translation gives CASGELARYNEQFF.

The chain recombines TRBV7-2 with TRBJ2-5; D not certain. Trimming cost V 1 base and J 4 bases, with 7 bases left between them. The CDR3 is made up of 13 amino acids. Germline V lookup: CDR1 SGHTA, CDR2 FQGNSA. The CDR3 DNA is TGTGCCAGCAGCTTAGGAGCCATAGAGACCCAGTACTTC. It codes for CASSLGAIETQYF.

The CDR3 protein is CASSSRLGREGGTDTQYF. Written as DNA, the CDR3 is TGTGCCAGCAGCTCGAGACTGGGGCGGGAGGGTGGTACAGATACGCAGTATTTT. The V and J genes are TRBV5-6 and TRBJ2-3; TRBD2 aligns across 9 bases. CDR3 length equals 18 residues. Per the germline V gene, CDR1 is SGHDT and CDR2 is YYEEEE. Trimming cost V 3 bases and J 3 bases; bases outside gene matches: 14.

The CDR3 DNA is TGCGCCAGCAGCCAACCCGGCCGCGAGGTTGAAAAACTGTTTTTT. Translated: CASSQPGREVEKLFF. The chain has TRBV4-1 and TRBJ1-4; D unresolved. There are 15 residues in the CDR3. The V gene lost 2 bases and the J gene lost 7 bases, with 14 bases spanning the gap. Germline CDR1 is MGHRA and CDR2 is YSYEKL.

The CDR3 DNA reads as TGTGCCAGCAGTTCTAGAAGGGAAAAACTGTTTTTT. As protein: CASSSRREKLFF. The chain joins TRBV28 to TRBJ1-4, with no clear D. Germline V gene data show CDR1 as MDHEN and CDR2 as SYDVKM. The CDR3 consists of 12 residues. V shed 4 bases and J shed 8 bases, with 8 bases lying between them. The variable domain in full, completed from reference TRBV28 and TRBJ1-4, reads DVKVTQSSRYLVKRTGEKVFLECVQDMDHENMFWYRQDPGLGLRLIYFSYDVKMKEKGDIPEGYSVSREKKERFSLILESASTNQTSMYLCASSSRREKLFFGSGTQLSVL.

This sequence joins TRBV11-2 and TRBJ2-2; 9 bases align to TRBD2. Looked up from germline, CDR1 is SGHAT and CDR2 is FQNNGV. The V gene end was trimmed by 1 base and the J gene end by 7 bases; junction bases not matched to a gene: 13. The CDR3 covers 18 residues. This chain's CDR3 is CASSLVNLAGSQGGELFF. DNA of the CDR3: TGTGCCAGCAGCTTAGTTAACCTAGCGGGATCGCAGGGCGGGGAGCTGTTTTTT.

The rearrangement uses TRBV19 and TRBJ2-6, with TRBD1 identical over 8 bases. Germline CDR1 and CDR2: LNHDA and SQIVND (reference sequence). J lost 4 bases, V lost 6 bases, and 11 bases had no gene match. The CDR3 has 17 residues. The CDR3 protein is CASRHLSGGYGANVLTF. The CDR3 nucleotides are TGTGCCAGTAGACACCTTTCAGGGGGCTACGGGGCCAACGTCCTGACTTTC.

The chain employs TRBV18 and TRBJ1-5; D call uncertain. The CDR3 is 15 residues long. The V gene's germline CDR1 is KGHSH and CDR2 LQKENI. V was trimmed by 2 bases and J by 7 bases, leaving 15 bases between them. The chain's CDR3 is CASSPCSGFAQPQHF. DNA of the CDR3: TGTGCCAGCTCACCATGTTCCGGGTTTGCCCAGCCCCAGCATTTT.

The chain is built from TRBV5-1 and TRBJ2-7, with TRBD2 matching 8 bases. Per germline, CDR1 SGHRS and CDR2 YFSETQ. Trimming at V came to 4 bases and at J to 3 bases, leaving 9 bases not matched to a gene. This CDR3 contains 15 residues. The CDR3 nucleotides are TGCGCCAGCAGCCAATCCAGCGGGGGTGACTACGAGCAGTACTTC. Its translation: CASSQSSGGDYEQYF.